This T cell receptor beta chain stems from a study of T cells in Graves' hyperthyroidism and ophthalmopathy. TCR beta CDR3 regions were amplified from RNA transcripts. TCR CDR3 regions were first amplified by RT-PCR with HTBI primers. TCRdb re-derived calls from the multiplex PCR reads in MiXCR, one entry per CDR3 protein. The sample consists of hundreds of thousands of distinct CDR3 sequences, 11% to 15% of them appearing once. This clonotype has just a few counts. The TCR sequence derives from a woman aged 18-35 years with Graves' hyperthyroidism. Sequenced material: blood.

CDR3 DNA sequence: TGTGCCAGTAGTATCAAAGGGGCCAGGGGTTTAAGTCAGCCCCAGCATTTT. Residues: CASSIKGARGLSQPQHF. The J gene is TRBJ1-5, the V gene TRBV19; perhaps TRBD1 as D (6 bases). V was pared by 3 bases and J by 6 bases, with 21 bases between. The CDR3 is made up of 17 amino acids. Germline CDR1 is LNHDA and CDR2 is SQIVND (reference sequence). Full variable domain (missing parts from reference TRBV19 and TRBJ1-5): DGGITQSPKYLFRKEGQNVTLSCEQNLNHDAMYWYRQDPGQGLRLIYYSQIVNDFQKGDIAEGYSVSREKKESFPLTVTSAQKNPTAFYLCASSIKGARGLSQPQHFGDGTRLSIL.